Shown below are 22 T cell receptor beta chains from a single sample sequenced in a study of post-analysis software for immune sequencing data. Antigen specificity for these receptors is unknown. The authors incorporated unique molecular identifiers into the TCR beta cDNA libraries. TCRdb recomputed calls from the PCR reads with MiXCR, one row per CDR3 protein. The sample records hundreds of thousands of distinct CDR3 sequences, under 70% being singletons. Notes on the study in general: Five or six TRBV segments appeared more often in patients than in controls, and TRBV5-6, TRBV5-1 and TRBV20-1 were among these.

Sequencing was done on a sample of blood. All receptors derive from a girl aged 5-17 years with multiple sclerosis.

The rearrangement joins TRBV29-1 to TRBJ2-1; D ambiguous. V gave up 4 bases and J gave up 0 bases, with 10 bases separating them. The CDR3 is 14 residues long. Looked up from germline, CDR1 is SQVTM and CDR2 is ANQGSEA. The CDR3: CSVAQRVSYNEQFF. CDR3 coding DNA: TGCAGCGTTGCACAAAGGGTCTCCTACAATGAGCAGTTCTTC.

V usage is TRBV15 and J usage is TRBJ2-1; 10 bases fit TRBD2. In germline, CDR1 is LNHNV, CDR2 YYDKDF (reference sequence). This CDR3 region has 19 residues. Trimming cost V 0 bases and J 4 bases; bases outside gene matches: 12. The CDR3 DNA reads as TGTGCCACCAGCAGAGATGTGGTCCGTAGTAGCGGGAGGTACAATGAGCAGTTCTTC. It encodes CATSRDVVRSSGRYNEQFF. Full variable domain (remainder filled in from reference TRBV15 and TRBJ2-1): DAMVIQNPRYQVTQFGKPVTLSCSQTLNHNVMYWYQQKSSQAPKLLFHYYDKDFNNEADTPDNFQSRRPNTSFCFLDIRSPGLGDTAMYLCATSRDVVRSSGRYNEQFFGPGTRLTVL.

The chain links TRBV7-9 to TRBJ2-1; no reliable D call. This CDR3 has 14 amino acids. With 1 base removed from V and 5 bases from J, the gap between germline ends came to 9 bases. Germline CDR1 SEHNR, CDR2 FQNEAQ (reference sequence). DNA for the CDR3: TGTGCCAGCAGCTTAGAGAACAGCGACAATGAGCAGTTCTTC. Translation gives CASSLENSDNEQFF.

The rearrangement joins TRBV5-1 to TRBJ2-3; D is ambiguous. This CDR3 has 16 amino acids. CDR1 and CDR2 from the germline V gene are SGHRS and YFSETQ. V lost 0 bases and J lost 0, with 11 bases in between. CDR3 protein: CASSLAQSSSTDTQYF. In DNA form, the CDR3 reads TGCGCCAGCAGCTTGGCTCAGTCGTCTAGCACAGATACGCAGTATTTT.

The genes are TRBV6-5 and TRBJ2-5; 10 bases agree with TRBD1. The germline V gene encodes CDR1 MNHEY and CDR2 SVGAGI. V lost 4 bases to trimming and J lost 11 bases; unmatched junction nucleotides: 13. The CDR3 contains 15 residues. In nucleotides, the CDR3 is TGTGCCAGCAGTTCCAATCTGGGACAGGGGTGGGAGCAGTACTTC. It encodes CASSSNLGQGWEQYF.

The chain is built from TRBV5-1 and TRBJ2-1; D may match TRBD1 or TRBD2 (5 bases each). V was shortened by 7 bases and J by 3 bases, with 17 bases between the two germline ends. This CDR3 is 15 amino acids long. CDR1 is SGHRS, CDR2 YFSETQ, per germline. CDR3 coding DNA: TGCGCCAGCCGCAGCGACTGGGGACGCTACAATGAGCAGTTCTTC. This encodes CASRSDWGRYNEQFF. Variable domain in full (rest from reference TRBV5-1 and TRBJ2-1): KAGVTQTPRYLIKTRGQQVTLSCSPISGHRSVSWYQQTPGQGLQFLFEYFSETQRNKGNFPGRFSGRQFSNSRSEMNVSTLELGDSALYLCASRSDWGRYNEQFFGPGTRLTVL.

This chain uses TRBV15 with TRBJ2-4; no definite D call. The last part of the DNA fits TRBJ2-7 better; the J call may be wrong. Germline V gene lookup returns CDR1 LNHNV and CDR2 YYDKDF (reference sequence). This CDR3 region has 13 residues. This CDR3 reads CATSTSSGYEQYF. In nucleotides, the CDR3 is TGTGCCACCAGCACTTCGAGTGGCTACGAGCAGTACTTC.

This clonotype has ten or more counts. The CDR3 sequence: CASSVYWNPETQYF. CDR3 in DNA: TGTGCCAGCAGCGTATATTGGAATCCAGAGACCCAGTACTTC. This sequence joins TRBV9 and TRBJ2-5, with D unclear. Germline lookup yields CDR1 SGDLS and CDR2 YYNGEE. CDR3 length: 14 amino acids. V was cut by 1 base and J by 4 bases, with 11 bases left in between.

This chain joins TRBV7-2 and TRBJ1-2, with D possibly TRBD1 on 6 matching bases. V was pared by 5 bases and J by 6 bases, with 16 bases between. The CDR3 runs to 14 residues. CDR1 and CDR2 (germline): SGHTA, FQGNSA. The CDR3 loop is CASSAWGAANGYTF. The CDR3 DNA reads TGTGCCAGCAGCGCCTGGGGGGCGGCTAATGGCTACACCTTC.

This chain uses TRBV7-2 with TRBJ2-1; maybe TRBD2 (7 bases). The CDR3 covers 16 residues. Germline loops: CDR1 SGHTA, CDR2 FQGNSA. V gave up 5 bases and J gave up 7 bases, with 21 bases separating them. The CDR3: CASSTGGGRGRNEQFF. CDR3 sequence (DNA): TGTGCCAGCAGCACCGGAGGGGGGAGGGGTAGGAATGAGCAGTTCTTC.

The chain employs TRBV4-1 and TRBJ1-2, with D possibly matching TRBD1 (5 bases). Trimming removed 2 bases at V and 4 bases at J, with 14 bases between. The CDR3 covers 15 residues. Germline assignment: CDR1 MGHRA and CDR2 YSYEKL. The CDR3 bases are TGCGCCAGCAGCCAACAAGAACAGGCGGGCTATGGCTACACCTTC. It encodes CASSQQEQAGYGYTF.

The gene calls are TRBV20-1 and TRBJ1-2; D uncertain. The CDR3 sequence is 13 residues long. Germline V gene sequence: CDR1 DFQATT, CDR2 SNEGSKA (reference sequence). The ends were cut back, 3 bases at V and 6 bases at J, with 14 bases in the middle. The CDR3 nucleotides are TGCAGTGCTAGCTCAACAACCCCTCATGGCTACACCTTC. Amino acids: CSASSTTPHGYTF.

The gene calls are TRBV5-1 and TRBJ1-2; a weak D match, TRBD1 (5 bases). V lost 5 bases, J lost 3 bases, and 11 bases lay in between. This CDR3 comprises 13 residues. In germline, CDR1 is SGHRS, CDR2 YFSETQ. CDR3 amino acids: CASREDTDYGYTF. The CDR3 region has the DNA TGCGCCAGCAGGGAGGACACAGACTATGGCTACACCTTC.

This rearrangement joins TRBV7-3 to TRBJ2-5; 9 nucleotides line up with TRBD2. The germline CDR1 and CDR2 sequences are SGHTA and FQGTGA. The CDR3 covers 17 residues. V was clipped by 6 bases and J by 3 bases; unmatched bases: 14. The CDR3 nucleotides read TGTGCCAGCAGTCCGGGGTTAAATAGCGGGGGAAAAGAGACCCAGTACTTC. Protein product: CASSPGLNSGGKETQYF.

This rearrangement joins TRBV7-9 to TRBJ2-1; a weak D match, TRBD2 (6 bases). The CDR3 runs 19 residues. Germline V CDR1 and CDR2: SEHNR, FQNEAQ (reference sequence). V shed 7 bases and J shed 5 bases, with 30 bases lying between them. The CDR3 protein is CASKLGALPAGQGDNEQFF. The CDR3 region has the DNA TGTGCCAGCAAACTAGGGGCCTTGCCAGCGGGCCAGGGTGACAATGAGCAGTTCTTC.

The V and J genes are TRBV24-1 and TRBJ2-1; 10 bases are a match to TRBD2. Germline CDR1 KGHDR, CDR2 SFDVKD. The junction had 6 bases not matched to a gene; V was cut back by 4 bases and J by 1 base. The CDR3 contains 17 residues. The CDR3 here is CATSEALAGVSYNEQFF. The CDR3 region has the DNA TGTGCCACCAGTGAGGCGCTAGCGGGAGTATCCTACAATGAGCAGTTCTTC.

This clonotype was recorded a few times. The chain has TRBV7-8 and TRBJ2-7, with D possibly being TRBD1 (5 bases). Trimming pared 2 bases from V and 3 bases from J, leaving 17 bases between. This CDR3 comprises 16 residues. The V gene's germline CDR1 is SGHVS and CDR2 FQNEAQ. Here the CDR3 DNA reads TGTGCCAGCAGCTTAAGTCAGGATCAGGGCTTCTACGAGCAGTACTTC. Translating gives CASSLSQDQGFYEQYF.

The chain recombines TRBV14 with TRBJ1-1; the match to TRBD1 covers 9 bases. The germline V gene has CDR1 SGHDN and CDR2 FVKESK. The CDR3 has 15 amino acids. With 4 bases clipped from V and 3 bases from J, the junction kept 6 bases outside the gene matches. The CDR3 region has the DNA TGTGCCAGCAGCCCCTGGACAGGGGTGGACACTGAAGCTTTCTTT. It translates to CASSPWTGVDTEAFF.

The CDR3 spells CASSYLGGVGETQYF. The CDR3 DNA is TGTGCCAGCAGTTACCTAGGAGGGGTAGGGGAGACCCAGTACTTC. The chain couples TRBV6-6 to TRBJ2-5; weak D call: TRBD2 (6 bases). Germline loops: CDR1 MNHNY, CDR2 SVGAGI (reference sequence). This CDR3 region has 15 residues. V lost 2 bases to trimming and J lost 5 bases, with 15 bases between them.

This clonotype showed up just a few times. The rearrangement links TRBV5-1 to TRBJ1-2; TRBD1 matches at 11 bases. V lost 4 bases and J lost 8; bases outside the gene matches: 7. The CDR3 extends over 14 amino acids. Germline CDR1 reads SGHRS; CDR2 reads YFSETQ. The CDR3 sequence is CASSPGQGVDGYTF. For the CDR3, the DNA is TGCGCCAGCAGCCCGGGACAGGGGGTGGACGGCTACACCTTC.

The chain joins TRBV12-3 or TRBV12-4 to TRBJ2-3, with D unclear. Trimming cost V 6 bases and J 6 bases, with 13 bases left between them. This CDR3 region has 13 residues. The CDR3 region is CASSLGHADTQYF. As DNA, the CDR3 is TGTGCCAGCAGCCTTGGTCACGCGGATACGCAGTATTTT.

CDR3 loop: CSARDRDRYNEQFF. The CDR3 DNA is TGCAGTGCTAGAGATCGGGACAGATACAATGAGCAGTTCTTC. The chain is built from TRBV20-1 and TRBJ2-1, with 7 bases that match TRBD1. The CDR3 contains 14 residues. Germline V CDR1 and CDR2: DFQATT, SNEGSKA (reference sequence). After removal of 0 bases from V and 4 bases from J, the junction contained 3 bases not matched to a gene.